This T cell receptor (beta chain) came from a study of blood T cell repertoires in COVID-19. In the study overall: The analysed material was cDNA or gDNA that came from T cells, B-cell-depleted T cells, or PBMCs.

Adults between about 18 and 95 years of age took part from 24 US areas. Cohorts were based on clinical histories the participants reported. The study counted Cohort 3 donors as recovered given two negative PCRs, clearance, or symptom resolution. The sample holds one count of this clone. Profiling relied on immunoSEQ multiplex PCR, and the TCRdb table lists in-frame clones only, not all of them. The sample holds approximately 170,000 clones, over 65% seen once. The TCR sequence derives from a woman aged 45-65 years who had recovered from COVID-19. Sequences were obtained from PBMCs or T cells enriched from blood (not recorded which).

The DNA for the CDR3 is TGTGCCAGCAGCTTAGGGGAGGTTTATGGGAACACTGAAGCTTTCTTT. This sequence encodes CASSLGEVYGNTEAFF. The chain carries TRBV7-2 and TRBJ1-1; D is ambiguous. Germline values: CDR1 SGHTA, CDR2 FQGNSA. With 1 base removed from V and 1 base from J, the gap between germline ends came to 13 bases. This CDR3 is built from 16 residues.